This TCR beta chain was retrieved from a study of a mutant IDH1 vaccine in newly diagnosed glioma. Using immunoSEQ multiplex PCR, the repertoire was profiled, and TCRdb retains in-frame clones only, with some absent. Among around 31,000 clones, approximately 80% were seen once, and the ten largest hold less than 20%. With 1 base removed from V and 3 bases from J, the gap between germline ends came to 14 bases. The CDR3 is made up of 16 amino acids. CDR1 and CDR2 (germline): SGHKS, YYEKEE (reference sequence). Time point reported: week 35, safety follow-up. The content of each vaccine dose was 300 ug of mutant IDH1 20-mer peptide, and topical imiquimod accompanied it. This clone has a single count. Antigen unknown.

The clonotype originates from a man aged 25 to 40 with glioma. V usage is TRBV5-5 and J usage is TRBJ1-5; maybe TRBD1 (6 bases). This specimen was PBMCs, taken from a glioma patient whose treatment included an IDH1 peptide vaccine. CDR3 loop: CASSLFGGGFNQPQHF. The CDR3, as DNA: TGTGCCAGCAGCTTGTTTGGAGGGGGGTTCAATCAGCCCCAGCATTTT.